This is a list of T cell receptor beta chains from one sample in a study of blood T cell repertoires in COVID-19. Using immunoSEQ multiplex PCR, the repertoire was profiled, and TCRdb retains in-frame clones only, with some absent. There are fewer than 350,000 clones in the sample; 65% to 90% occur only once, and around 7.2% lies in the top ten. Sequencing was carried out using peripheral blood. The receptors originated from a human donor in a cohort sampled during active COVID-19. CDR3s include the opening cysteine and the closing phenylalanine or tryptophan. Each record gives: J gene, clone size, V gene, D gene, CDR3 DNA, CDR3 protein. D genes are given only for firm matches. Some rows have no size entry. The others give once, few or many, or a class for an expanded clone.

j_call: TRBJ2-1; clone_size: -; v_call: TRBV7-9; d_call: -; cdr3_nt: TGTGCCAGCAGAGGAGTATCTGTGGCTGAGCAGTTCTTC; cdr3_aa: CASRGVSVAEQFF
j_call: TRBJ1-1; clone_size: -; v_call: TRBV6-5; d_call: TRBD1; cdr3_nt: TGTGCCAGCAGCAGGGGGGATACGAACACTGAAGCTTTCTTT; cdr3_aa: CASSRGDTNTEAFF
j_call: TRBJ1-5; clone_size: -; v_call: TRBV2; d_call: -; cdr3_nt: TGTGCCAGCAGCGCGGGCACCAATCAGCCCCAGCATTTT; cdr3_aa: CASSAGTNQPQHF
j_call: TRBJ2-7; clone_size: few; v_call: TRBV7-9; d_call: -; cdr3_nt: TGTGCCAGCAGCCCCGGACAGCCCCCCTACGAGCAGTACTTC; cdr3_aa: CASSPGQPPYEQYF
j_call: TRBJ2-3; clone_size: -; v_call: TRBV7-8; d_call: TRBD1; cdr3_nt: TGTGCCAGCAGCGCAGGACAGGGGAGCGCAGATACGCAGTATTTT; cdr3_aa: CASSAGQGSADTQYF
j_call: TRBJ2-2; clone_size: -; v_call: TRBV6-2/TRBV6-3; d_call: -; cdr3_nt: TGTGCCAGCAGCTATCCAGGAACCGGGGAGCTGTTTTTT; cdr3_aa: CASSYPGTGELFF
j_call: TRBJ2-3; clone_size: few; v_call: TRBV5-6; d_call: -; cdr3_nt: TGTGCCAGCAGCTTGTCATCAGGGTCTAGCACAGATACGCAGTATTTT; cdr3_aa: CASSLSSGSSTDTQYF
j_call: TRBJ1-2; clone_size: -; v_call: TRBV5-1; d_call: TRBD1; cdr3_nt: TGCGCCAGCAGCTTCGGGACAGGCTATGGCTACACCTTC; cdr3_aa: CASSFGTGYGYTF
j_call: TRBJ2-5; clone_size: -; v_call: TRBV10-3; d_call: -; cdr3_nt: TGTGCCATCACCCGGGACTCGGAGGAGACCCAGTACTTC; cdr3_aa: CAITRDSEETQYF
j_call: TRBJ2-1; clone_size: -; v_call: TRBV18; d_call: TRBD2; cdr3_nt: TGTGCCAGCTCGTTACTAGCGGGGCTTTACAATGAGCAGTTCTTC; cdr3_aa: CASSLLAGLYNEQFF
j_call: TRBJ2-7; clone_size: -; v_call: TRBV4-2; d_call: TRBD1; cdr3_nt: TGTGCCAGCAGCAACACCTATCCGGGACAGGGGCTCTACGAGCAGTACTTC; cdr3_aa: CASSNTYPGQGLYEQYF
j_call: TRBJ1-2; clone_size: -; v_call: TRBV25-1; d_call: TRBD1; cdr3_nt: TGTGCCAGCACTTCGATGGACAGGGGGGGGCTTTACACCTTC; cdr3_aa: CASTSMDRGGLYTF
j_call: TRBJ2-7; clone_size: -; v_call: TRBV2; d_call: -; cdr3_nt: TGTGCCAGCAGCGCCAAGCGGGCCTACGAGCAGTACTTC; cdr3_aa: CASSAKRAYEQYF
j_call: TRBJ1-2; clone_size: -; v_call: TRBV5-1; d_call: -; cdr3_nt: TGCGCCAGCAGCTTGGACGCGGGTGACTATGGCTACACCTTC; cdr3_aa: CASSLDAGDYGYTF
j_call: TRBJ1-5; clone_size: -; v_call: TRBV12-5; d_call: TRBD1; cdr3_nt: TGTGCTAGTGGCCAAGACAGGGGACAGCCCCAGCATTTT; cdr3_aa: CASGQDRGQPQHF
j_call: TRBJ2-7; clone_size: -; v_call: TRBV7-9; d_call: TRBD1; cdr3_nt: TGTGCCAGCAGCCCACAACGGAACAGGGGGGCCTACGAGCAGTACTTC; cdr3_aa: CASSPQRNRGAYEQYF
j_call: TRBJ1-5; clone_size: -; v_call: TRBV28; d_call: -; cdr3_nt: TGTGCCAGCAGTCCGGGGGGGAATCAGCCCCAGCATTTT; cdr3_aa: CASSPGGNQPQHF
j_call: TRBJ2-1; clone_size: many; v_call: TRBV24-1; d_call: TRBD1; cdr3_nt: TGTGCCACCAGTGATATTTGGGGACAGGGTTCGCATGAGCAGTTCTTC; cdr3_aa: CATSDIWGQGSHEQFF
j_call: TRBJ1-4; clone_size: -; v_call: TRBV9; d_call: -; cdr3_nt: TGTGCCAGCAGCCGGACAGCAACTAATGAAAAACTGTTTTTT; cdr3_aa: CASSRTATNEKLFF
j_call: TRBJ2-2; clone_size: -; v_call: TRBV5-1; d_call: -; cdr3_nt: TGCGCCAGCAGCTTGGTATCCCGGGAGCTGTTTTTT; cdr3_aa: CASSLVSRELFF
j_call: TRBJ1-2; clone_size: -; v_call: TRBV3-1/TRBV3-2; d_call: -; cdr3_nt: TGTGCCAGCAGTGGAGGGGTATATGGCTACACCTTC; cdr3_aa: CASSGGVYGYTF
j_call: TRBJ2-7; clone_size: -; v_call: TRBV25-1; d_call: -; cdr3_nt: TGTGCCAGCAGTGGTCGACAGAACTACGAGCAGTACTTC; cdr3_aa: CASSGRQNYEQYF
j_call: TRBJ1-6; clone_size: -; v_call: TRBV27; d_call: -; cdr3_nt: TGTGCCAGCAGTTTCGTAGGGGCTAATTCACCCCTCCACTTT; cdr3_aa: CASSFVGANSPLHF
j_call: TRBJ1-5; clone_size: once; v_call: TRBV5-6; d_call: -; cdr3_nt: TGTGCCAGCAGCTTGAAGGGGAGCAATCAGCCCCAGCATTTT; cdr3_aa: CASSLKGSNQPQHF
j_call: TRBJ1-2; clone_size: once; v_call: TRBV12-2; d_call: -; cdr3_nt: TGTGCAAGTCGCTTAGCGCTTGAGTTGTATGGCTACACCTTC; cdr3_aa: CASRLALELYGYTF
j_call: TRBJ1-3; clone_size: -; v_call: TRBV18; d_call: -; cdr3_nt: TGTGCCAGCTCACCAGACGACAGAGAAAACTCTGGAAACACCATATATTTT; cdr3_aa: CASSPDDRENSGNTIYF
j_call: TRBJ2-7; clone_size: -; v_call: TRBV9; d_call: -; cdr3_nt: TGTGCCAGCAGCGTAGGGCCGGGACTTCGAGCCTACGAGCAGTACTTC; cdr3_aa: CASSVGPGLRAYEQYF
j_call: TRBJ1-5; clone_size: -; v_call: TRBV7-8; d_call: -; cdr3_nt: TGTGCCAGCAGCCTCCGCGGGAACAATCAGCCCCAGCATTTT; cdr3_aa: CASSLRGNNQPQHF
j_call: TRBJ2-1; clone_size: -; v_call: TRBV7-9; d_call: TRBD2; cdr3_nt: TGTGCCAGCAGCCAAACTAGCGGGGGCGCCGCCGGGGTGGATGAGCAGTTCTTC; cdr3_aa: CASSQTSGGAAGVDEQFF
j_call: TRBJ2-3; clone_size: -; v_call: TRBV27; d_call: TRBD1; cdr3_nt: TGTGCCAGCAGTTTATCGGGGACAGGGATTGGCACAGATACGCAGTATTTT; cdr3_aa: CASSLSGTGIGTDTQYF
j_call: TRBJ2-7; clone_size: -; v_call: TRBV18; d_call: TRBD1; cdr3_nt: TGTGCCAGCTCACACGAGACAGGGGTCCACGAGCAGTACTTC; cdr3_aa: CASSHETGVHEQYF
j_call: TRBJ1-1; clone_size: once; v_call: TRBV30; d_call: -; cdr3_nt: TGTGCCTGGAGTGTAACCTCGGGGGGACAGAACACTGAAGCTTTCTTT; cdr3_aa: CAWSVTSGGQNTEAFF
j_call: TRBJ1-2; clone_size: -; v_call: TRBV5-4; d_call: -; cdr3_nt: TGTGCCAGCAGCCCAGGACAGCGCTGGCTCGGCTACACCTTC; cdr3_aa: CASSPGQRWLGYTF
j_call: TRBJ1-3; clone_size: -; v_call: TRBV14; d_call: TRBD1; cdr3_nt: TGTGCCAGCAGCCACATCGACAGGGACCGAAACACCATATATTTT; cdr3_aa: CASSHIDRDRNTIYF
j_call: TRBJ1-1; clone_size: -; v_call: TRBV29-1; d_call: -; cdr3_nt: TGCAGCGTTGAGGGCGGGGACACTGAAGCTTTCTTT; cdr3_aa: CSVEGGDTEAFF
j_call: TRBJ2-5; clone_size: -; v_call: TRBV7-9; d_call: -; cdr3_nt: TGTGCCAGCAGTCATAGTGGGGGGGAGACCCAGTACTTC; cdr3_aa: CASSHSGGETQYF
j_call: TRBJ1-1; clone_size: -; v_call: TRBV29-1; d_call: TRBD1; cdr3_nt: TGCAGCGTCACGACAGGGAGGACTGAAGCTTTCTTT; cdr3_aa: CSVTTGRTEAFF
j_call: TRBJ1-5; clone_size: -; v_call: TRBV21-1; d_call: -; cdr3_nt: TGTGCCAGCAGCGTCCCGGGACAGGGGAGCTATAGCAATCAGCCCCAGCATTTT; cdr3_aa: CASSVPGQGSYSNQPQHF
j_call: TRBJ1-4; clone_size: -; v_call: TRBV5-1; d_call: -; cdr3_nt: TGCGCCAGCAGCTTCGGCGGGTTGGGTGAAAAACTGTTTTTT; cdr3_aa: CASSFGGLGEKLFF
j_call: TRBJ2-1; clone_size: -; v_call: TRBV5-8; d_call: -; cdr3_nt: TGTGCCAGCAGCTTGGGGACTTCATCCTACAATGAGCAGTTCTTC; cdr3_aa: CASSLGTSSYNEQFF
j_call: TRBJ2-3; clone_size: -; v_call: TRBV12-3/TRBV12-4; d_call: -; cdr3_nt: TGTGCCAGCAAACTCTCCACAGATACGCAGTATTTT; cdr3_aa: CASKLSTDTQYF